The 17 T cell receptor beta chains reported below all come from one sample, sequenced in a study of a mutant IDH1 vaccine in newly diagnosed glioma. Documented time point: week 35, safety follow-up. All doses held 300 ug of mutant IDH1 20-mer peptide, with topical imiquimod. Generated by immunoSEQ multiplex PCR, the TCRdb table keeps only in-frame clones and is missing some. Of about 41,000 clones in the sample, 75% to 90% are singletons; the top ten hold about 1.6%. What these receptors recognize is not known. Specimen: PBMCs, collected from a glioma patient whose treatment included an IDH1 peptide vaccine. The source is a man aged 35 to 55 with glioma.

The V call is TRBV27, the J call TRBJ2-5; 8 positions agree with TRBD2. With V trimmed by 5 bases and J by 4 bases, 9 bases remained unmatched. Germline V lookup: CDR1 MNHEY, CDR2 SMNVEV (reference sequence). The CDR3 has 15 amino acids. Here the CDR3 reads CASSGRGGRRETQYF. DNA of the CDR3: TGTGCCAGCAGTGGCCGGGGGGGGAGAAGAGAGACCCAGTACTTC.

V gene TRBV29-1 combines with J gene TRBJ1-1; a weak D match, TRBD1 (6 bases). Germline loops: CDR1 SQVTM, CDR2 ANQGSEA. V was cut by 0 bases and J by 11 bases, with 10 bases left in between. The CDR3 covers 11 residues. The CDR3 spells CSVEDYREAFF. CDR3 sequence (DNA): TGCAGCGTTGAAGATTACAGGGAGGCTTTCTTT.

V is TRBV23-1 and J is TRBJ1-1; 7 bases agree with TRBD1. TRBV23-1 is an ORF for which the function is uncertain. V shed 4 bases, J shed 0 bases, and the junction held 2 bases outside the gene matches. The CDR3 covers 14 residues. The CDR3 DNA sequence: TGCGCCAGCAGTCCGGGACAGCTGAACACTGAAGCTTTCTTT. It yields the protein CASSPGQLNTEAFF.

The chain couples TRBV7-8 to TRBJ2-4; D is ambiguous. The germline CDR1 and CDR2 sequences are SGHVS and FQNEAQ. The V end lost 5 bases, the J end lost 0 bases, and 14 bases lay between the germline ends. This CDR3 is built from 16 residues. The CDR3 spells CASSPLWELAKNIQYF. As DNA, the CDR3 is TGTGCCAGCAGCCCGCTATGGGAATTAGCCAAAAACATTCAGTACTTC.

V and J are TRBV19 and TRBJ2-6; 7 nucleotides match TRBD1. The CDR3 sequence is 16 residues long. V gave up 7 bases and J gave up 2 bases; unmatched junction bases: 8. In germline, CDR1 is LNHDA, CDR2 SQIVND (reference sequence). CDR3 loop: CASKTGNAAGANVLTF. CDR3 nucleotides: TGTGCCAGTAAGACAGGGAACGCCGCTGGGGCCAACGTCCTGACTTTC.

The genes are TRBV5-4 and TRBJ2-3; no clear D. The CDR3 covers 14 residues. The V gene's germline CDR1 is SGHNT and CDR2 YYREEE (reference sequence). The V and J ends lost 1 base and 1 base respectively, with 7 bases between them. CDR3 residues: CASSLWQGTDTQYF. CDR3 bases: TGTGCCAGCAGCTTGTGGCAGGGCACAGATACGCAGTATTTT.

The chain employs TRBV7-2 and TRBJ1-1; D ambiguous. This CDR3 is built from 16 residues. From germline, CDR1 is SGHTA and CDR2 FQGNSA. V lost 0 bases to trimming and J lost 1 base, with 12 bases between them. CDR3 in DNA: TGTGCCAGCAGCTTAGCGTTTCTTTCCGGGAACACTGAAGCTTTCTTT. This translates into CASSLAFLSGNTEAFF.

Here the CDR3 reads CASSPGQGASEAFF. The CDR3 DNA is TGCGCCAGCAGCCCGGGACAGGGGGCTTCTGAAGCTTTCTTT. This chain joins TRBV5-1 and TRBJ1-1, with TRBD1 identical over 12 bases. This CDR3 is 14 amino acids long. V shed 4 bases and J 6 bases; nucleotides not matched to a gene: 4. Germline V gives CDR1 SGHRS, CDR2 YFSETQ. The full variable domain, completed using reference TRBV5-1 and TRBJ1-1, is KAGVTQTPRYLIKTRGQQVTLSCSPISGHRSVSWYQQTPGQGLQFLFEYFSETQRNKGNFPGRFSGRQFSNSRSEMNVSTLELGDSALYLCASSPGQGASEAFFGQGTRLTVV.

This chain uses TRBV19 with TRBJ1-5; a weak D match, TRBD1 (5 bases). Germline V gene lookup returns CDR1 LNHDA and CDR2 SQIVND (reference sequence). Trimming stripped 5 bases from V and 5 bases from J, with 10 bases between. The CDR3 has 13 residues. The CDR3 sequence is CASSQGEDQPQHF. The CDR3 coding sequence is TGTGCCAGTAGTCAGGGTGAGGATCAGCCCCAGCATTTT.

This chain joins TRBV6-1 and TRBJ2-7, with D perhaps TRBD1 (6 bases). V was clipped by 4 bases and J by 6 bases, with 13 bases between them. The CDR3 loop spans 13 amino acids. From germline, CDR1 is MNHNS and CDR2 SASEGT. This chain's CDR3 is CASSASQGREQYF. The CDR3, as DNA: TGTGCCAGCAGTGCCTCACAGGGTCGCGAGCAGTACTTC.

CDR3 in DNA: TGTGCCAGCAGCGTATGGCCAGGGGGGGCAGGTGATGGTGGCTACACCTTC. Encoded protein: CASSVWPGGAGDGGYTF. V and J are TRBV9 and TRBJ1-2, with 7 nucleotides matching TRBD1. Per the germline V gene, CDR1 is SGDLS and CDR2 is YYNGEE. This CDR3 region has 17 residues. The V segment lost 1 base and the J segment 7 bases; nucleotides outside the gene matches: 16.

This clone was observed once. V usage is TRBV5-1 and J usage is TRBJ2-5, with D maybe TRBD2 (6 bases). V was pared by 0 bases and J by 2 bases, with 8 bases between. The length of the CDR3 is 14 residues. Germline V gives CDR1 SGHRS, CDR2 YFSETQ. CDR3 sequence reads: CASSLAAGQETQYF. The CDR3 nucleotides are TGCGCCAGCAGCTTGGCCGCGGGACAAGAGACCCAGTACTTC. Using reference TRBV5-1 and TRBJ2-5 for the parts outside the CDR3, the full variable domain is KAGVTQTPRYLIKTRGQQVTLSCSPISGHRSVSWYQQTPGQGLQFLFEYFSETQRNKGNFPGRFSGRQFSNSRSEMNVSTLELGDSALYLCASSLAAGQETQYFGPGTRLLVL.

This clone was found once. The CDR3 reads CASSFGLAGFSYNEQFF. The CDR3 DNA reads as TGTGCCAGCAGCTTTGGACTAGCGGGGTTCTCCTACAATGAGCAGTTCTTC. This chain links TRBV11-3 with TRBJ2-1; 12 bases map to TRBD2. Germline lookup yields CDR1 SGHNT and CDR2 YENEEA. The CDR3 consists of 17 residues. J gave up 0 bases and V 3 bases, and 3 bases lay outside the gene matches. Looking up the rest from reference TRBV11-3 and TRBJ2-1 gives the full variable domain: EAGVVQSPRYKIIEKKQPVAFWCNPISGHNTLYWYLQNLGQGPELLIRYENEEAVDDSQLPKDRFSAERLKGVDSTLKIQPAELGDSAVYLCASSFGLAGFSYNEQFFGPGTRLTVL.

The chain has TRBV10-2 and TRBJ1-4; the D gene is possibly TRBD1 (6 bases). The CDR3 extends over 15 amino acids. Germline CDR1 and CDR2: WSHSY and SAAADI. V lost 0 bases and J lost 7, with 12 bases in between. The CDR3 is CASSESPQGSEKLFF. As DNA, the CDR3 is TGCGCCAGCAGTGAGTCTCCCCAGGGGAGTGAAAAACTGTTTTTT.

The chain has TRBV11-3 and TRBJ2-7, with 11 nucleotides matching TRBD1. CDR1 and CDR2 from the germline V gene are SGHNT and YENEEA. The CDR3 has 14 amino acids. Losses at the gene ends were 5 bases for V and 6 bases for J; bases not matched to a gene: 6. CDR3 amino acids: CASSPRTGGGEQYF. CDR3 nucleotide sequence: TGTGCCAGCAGCCCAAGGACAGGGGGCGGCGAGCAGTACTTC.

The V gene is TRBV9, the J gene TRBJ2-7, with D perhaps TRBD2 (6 bases). CDR3 length equals 13 residues. Germline V gene lookup returns CDR1 SGDLS and CDR2 YYNGEE. V shed 5 bases and J shed 5 bases, with 14 bases lying between them. The CDR3 spells CASRGTPGDEQYF. CDR3 nucleotide sequence: TGTGCCAGCAGGGGGACTCCCGGAGACGAGCAGTACTTC.

The rearrangement links TRBV28 to TRBJ2-1; possibly TRBD2 for D (6 bases). The germline gives CDR1 MDHEN, CDR2 SYDVKM. The CDR3 length is 15 residues. Trimming took off 1 base at V and 5 bases at J, with 12 bases between the two ends. The DNA for the CDR3 is TGTGCCAGCAGTTTATACGGGAGTCGGAACAATGAGCAGTTCTTC. This encodes CASSLYGSRNNEQFF.